The present TCR beta chain was sequenced within a study of Ad26.COV2.S vaccination and SARS-CoV-2 variants. Findings and limits, study-wide: Substantial post-vaccination breadth of spike-specific CD8+ and CD4+ T cell responses was reported.

CDR3 length: 13 residues. CDR1 is SGHNT and CDR2 is YENEEA in the germline V gene. With V trimmed by 6 bases and J by 6 bases, 7 bases remained unmatched. Regarding this clone: Its antigen is not identified.

Produced via immunoSEQ multiplex PCR; TCRdb's table is partial and in-frame only. The data hold more than 300,000 clones, with about 82% observed a single time. Described treatment: around 19 received Ad26.COV2.S at low or high dose, single or two shots; 5 received placebo; per-sample allocation not given. After the first vaccine or placebo injection, samples were drawn on day 63. Sequenced material: peripheral blood, taken in a trial of Ad26.COV2.S vaccine versus placebo. The clonotype originates from a person aged 18-60 years who received the Ad26.COV2.S COVID-19 vaccine or a placebo. J is TRBJ1-1 and V is TRBV11-3, with TRBD1 matching 7 bases. CDR3 bases: TGTGCCAGCAGTAACTTCCAGGGGGCTGAAGCTTTCTTT. Translating it yields CASSNFQGAEAFF. The complete variable domain, with remaining parts taken from reference TRBV11-3 and TRBJ1-1, reads EAGVVQSPRYKIIEKKQPVAFWCNPISGHNTLYWYLQNLGQGPELLIRYENEEAVDDSQLPKDRFSAERLKGVDSTLKIQPAELGDSAVYLCASSNFQGAEAFFGQGTRLTVV.